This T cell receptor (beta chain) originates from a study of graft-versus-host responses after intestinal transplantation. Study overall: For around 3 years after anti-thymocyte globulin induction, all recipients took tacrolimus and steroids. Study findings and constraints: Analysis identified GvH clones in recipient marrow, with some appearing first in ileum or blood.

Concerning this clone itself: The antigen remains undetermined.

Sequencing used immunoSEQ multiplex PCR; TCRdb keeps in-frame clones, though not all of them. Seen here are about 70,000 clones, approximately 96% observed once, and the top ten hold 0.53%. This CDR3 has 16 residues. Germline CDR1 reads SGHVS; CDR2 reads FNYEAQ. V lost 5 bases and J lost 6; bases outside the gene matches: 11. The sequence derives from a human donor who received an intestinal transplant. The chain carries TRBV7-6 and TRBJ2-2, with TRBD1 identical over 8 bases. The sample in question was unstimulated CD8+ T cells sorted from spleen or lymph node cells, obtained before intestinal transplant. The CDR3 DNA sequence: TGTGCCAGCAGCCTCCCACAGGGGGTCTTTCCCGGGGAGCTGTTTTTT. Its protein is CASSLPQGVFPGELFF.